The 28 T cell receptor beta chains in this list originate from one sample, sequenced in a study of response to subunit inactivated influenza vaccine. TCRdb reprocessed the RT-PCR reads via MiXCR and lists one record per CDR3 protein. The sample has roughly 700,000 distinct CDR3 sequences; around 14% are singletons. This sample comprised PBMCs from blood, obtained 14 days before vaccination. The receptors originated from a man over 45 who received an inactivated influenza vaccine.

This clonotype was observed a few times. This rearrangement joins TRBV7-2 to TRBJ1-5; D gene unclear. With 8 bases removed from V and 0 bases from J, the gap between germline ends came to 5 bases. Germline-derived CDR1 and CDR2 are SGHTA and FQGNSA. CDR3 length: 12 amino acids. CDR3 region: CASGYSNQPQHF. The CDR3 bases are TGTGCCAGCGGTTATAGCAATCAGCCCCAGCATTTT.

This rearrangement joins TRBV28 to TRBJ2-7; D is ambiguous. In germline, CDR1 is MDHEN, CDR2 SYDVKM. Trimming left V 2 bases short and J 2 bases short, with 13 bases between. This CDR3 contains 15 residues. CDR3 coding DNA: TGTGCCAGCAGTTTAAGTCTTGCGTCAGCCTACGAGCAGTACTTC. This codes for CASSLSLASAYEQYF.

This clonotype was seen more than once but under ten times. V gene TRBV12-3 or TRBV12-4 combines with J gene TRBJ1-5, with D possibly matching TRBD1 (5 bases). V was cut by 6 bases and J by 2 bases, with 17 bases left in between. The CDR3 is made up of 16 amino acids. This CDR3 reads CASSRVGAAGNQPQHF. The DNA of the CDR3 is TGTGCCAGCAGCAGAGTTGGGGCGGCGGGCAATCAGCCCCAGCATTTT.

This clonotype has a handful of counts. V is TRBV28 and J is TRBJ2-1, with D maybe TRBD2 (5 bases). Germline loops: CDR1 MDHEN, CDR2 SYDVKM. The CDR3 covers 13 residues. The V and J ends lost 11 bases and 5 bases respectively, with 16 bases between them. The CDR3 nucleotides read TGTGCCGGAACTAGAAATGGGGACAATGAGCAGTTCTTC. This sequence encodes CAGTRNGDNEQFF.

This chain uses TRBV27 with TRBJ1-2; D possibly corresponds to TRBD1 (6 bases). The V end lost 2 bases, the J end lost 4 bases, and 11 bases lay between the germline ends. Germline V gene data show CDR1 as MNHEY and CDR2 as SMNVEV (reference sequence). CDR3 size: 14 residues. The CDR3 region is CASSLTGGPYGYTF. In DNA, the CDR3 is TGTGCCAGCAGTTTAACGGGGGGGCCCTATGGCTACACCTTC.

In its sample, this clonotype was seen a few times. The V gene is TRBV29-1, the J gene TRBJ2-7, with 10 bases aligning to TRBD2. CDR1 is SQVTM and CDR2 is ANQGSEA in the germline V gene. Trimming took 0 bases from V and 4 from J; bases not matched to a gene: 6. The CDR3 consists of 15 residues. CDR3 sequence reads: CSVEDRGSGRYEQYF. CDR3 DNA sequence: TGCAGCGTTGAAGATCGGGGTAGCGGGAGGTACGAGCAGTACTTC.

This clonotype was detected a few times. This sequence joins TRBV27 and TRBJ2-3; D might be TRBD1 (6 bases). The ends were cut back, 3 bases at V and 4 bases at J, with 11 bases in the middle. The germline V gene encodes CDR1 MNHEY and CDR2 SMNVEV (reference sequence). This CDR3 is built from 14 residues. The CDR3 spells CASSLIQGADTQYF. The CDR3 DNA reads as TGTGCCAGCAGTTTGATACAGGGTGCAGATACGCAGTATTTT.

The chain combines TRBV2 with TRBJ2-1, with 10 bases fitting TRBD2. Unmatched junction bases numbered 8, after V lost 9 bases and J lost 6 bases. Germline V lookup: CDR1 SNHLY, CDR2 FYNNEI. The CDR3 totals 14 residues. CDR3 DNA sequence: TGTGCCAGGACTCTAGCGGGAGCGCTCAATGAGCAGTTCTTC. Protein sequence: CARTLAGALNEQFF.

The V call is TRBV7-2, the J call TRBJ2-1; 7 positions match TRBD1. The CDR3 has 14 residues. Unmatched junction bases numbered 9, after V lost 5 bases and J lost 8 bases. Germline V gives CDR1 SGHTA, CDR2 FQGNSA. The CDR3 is CASSLRQGPDEQFF. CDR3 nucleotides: TGTGCCAGCAGCCTCAGACAGGGACCTGATGAGCAGTTCTTC.

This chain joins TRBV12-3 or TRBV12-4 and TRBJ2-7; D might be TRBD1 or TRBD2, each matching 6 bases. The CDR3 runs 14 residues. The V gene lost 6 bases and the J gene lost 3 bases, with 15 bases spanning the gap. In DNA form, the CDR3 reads TGTGCCAGCAGCACGACAGGAGGGCGCTACGAGCAGTACTTC. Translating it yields CASSTTGGRYEQYF.

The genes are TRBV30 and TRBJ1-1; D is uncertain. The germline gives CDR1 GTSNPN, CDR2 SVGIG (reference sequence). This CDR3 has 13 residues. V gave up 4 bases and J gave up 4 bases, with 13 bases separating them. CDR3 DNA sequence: TGTGCCTGGAAAAACATTGGAGGCACTGAAGCTTTCTTT. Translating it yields CAWKNIGGTEAFF.

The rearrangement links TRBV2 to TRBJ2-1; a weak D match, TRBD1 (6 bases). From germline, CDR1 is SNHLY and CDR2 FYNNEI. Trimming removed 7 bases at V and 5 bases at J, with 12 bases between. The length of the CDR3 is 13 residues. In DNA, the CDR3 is TGTGCCAGCAAACCCAACAGGGACAATGAGCAGTTCTTC. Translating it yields CASKPNRDNEQFF. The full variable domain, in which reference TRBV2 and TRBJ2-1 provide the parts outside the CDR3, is EPEVTQTPSHQVTQMGQEVILRCVPISNHLYFYWYRQILGQKVEFLVSFYNNEISEKSEIFDDQFSVERPDGSNFTLKIRSTKLEDSAMYFCASKPNRDNEQFFGPGTRLTVL.

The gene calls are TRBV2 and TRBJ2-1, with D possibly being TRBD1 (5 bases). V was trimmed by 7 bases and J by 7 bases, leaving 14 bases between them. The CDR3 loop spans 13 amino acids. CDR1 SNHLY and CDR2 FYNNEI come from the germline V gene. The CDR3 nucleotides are TGTGCCAGCACCAAAATGACAGTTAATGAGCAGTTCTTC. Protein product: CASTKMTVNEQFF.

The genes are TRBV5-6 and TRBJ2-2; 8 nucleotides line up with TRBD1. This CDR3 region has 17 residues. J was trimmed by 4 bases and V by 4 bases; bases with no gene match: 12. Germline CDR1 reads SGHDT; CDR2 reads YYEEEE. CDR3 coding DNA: TGTGCCAGCAGCCCTATTGGACAGGGTGAAGGCACCGGGGAGCTGTTTTTT. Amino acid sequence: CASSPIGQGEGTGELFF. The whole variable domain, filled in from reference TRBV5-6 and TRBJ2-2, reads DAGVTQSPTHLIKTRGQQVTLRCSPKSGHDTVSWYQQALGQGPQFIFQYYEEEERQRGNFPDRFSGHQFPNYSSELNVNALLLGDSALYLCASSPIGQGEGTGELFFGEGSRLTVL.

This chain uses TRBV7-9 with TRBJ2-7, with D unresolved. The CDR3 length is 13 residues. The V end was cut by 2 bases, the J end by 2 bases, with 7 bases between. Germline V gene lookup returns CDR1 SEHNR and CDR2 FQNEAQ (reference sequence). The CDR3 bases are TGTGCCAGCAGCTTAAGCGACCCCTACGAGCAGTACTTC. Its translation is CASSLSDPYEQYF.

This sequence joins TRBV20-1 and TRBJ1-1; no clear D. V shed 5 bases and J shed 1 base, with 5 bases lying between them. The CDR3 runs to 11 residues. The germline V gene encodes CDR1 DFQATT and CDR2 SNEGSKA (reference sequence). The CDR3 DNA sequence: TGCAGTGCTTACAGGAACACTGAAGCTTTCTTT. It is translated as CSAYRNTEAFF.

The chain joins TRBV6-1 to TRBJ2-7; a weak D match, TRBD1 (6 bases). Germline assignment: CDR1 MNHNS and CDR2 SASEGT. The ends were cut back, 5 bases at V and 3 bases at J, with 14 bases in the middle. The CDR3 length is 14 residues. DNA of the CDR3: TGTGCCAGCAGTCGCAGAGGACAGCTCTACGAGCAGTACTTC. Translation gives CASSRRGQLYEQYF.

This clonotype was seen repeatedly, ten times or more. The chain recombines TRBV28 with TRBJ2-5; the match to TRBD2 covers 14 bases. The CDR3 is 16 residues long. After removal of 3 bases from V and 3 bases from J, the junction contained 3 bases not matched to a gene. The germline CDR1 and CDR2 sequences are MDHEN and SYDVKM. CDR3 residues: CASSLGTSGSKETQYF. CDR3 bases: TGTGCCAGCAGTTTGGGGACTAGCGGGAGTAAAGAGACCCAGTACTTC.

The CDR3 DNA follows: TGTGCCAGCAGCAGTTACCGGAGCGGGGCGAACACCGGGGAGCTGTTTTTT. Encoded protein: CASSSYRSGANTGELFF. The rearrangement joins TRBV6-2 or TRBV6-3 to TRBJ2-2; 7 bases fit TRBD2. The trim removed 6 bases at V and 0 bases at J, leaving 10 bases unmatched. The CDR3 spans 17 residues. In germline, CDR1 is MNHEY, CDR2 SVGEGT.

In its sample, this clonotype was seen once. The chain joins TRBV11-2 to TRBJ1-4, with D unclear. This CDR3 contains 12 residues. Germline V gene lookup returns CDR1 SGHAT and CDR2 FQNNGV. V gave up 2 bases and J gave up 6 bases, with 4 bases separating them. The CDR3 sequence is CASSLIDEKLFF. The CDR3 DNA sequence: TGTGCCAGCAGCTTAATTGATGAAAAACTGTTTTTT.

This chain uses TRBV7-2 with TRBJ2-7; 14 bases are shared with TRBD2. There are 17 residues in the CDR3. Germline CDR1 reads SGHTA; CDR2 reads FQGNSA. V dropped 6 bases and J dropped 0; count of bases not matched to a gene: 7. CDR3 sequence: CASRGIGTSGSSYEQYF. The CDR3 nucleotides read TGTGCCAGCAGGGGAATAGGGACTAGCGGGAGCTCCTACGAGCAGTACTTC.

DNA for the CDR3: TGTGCCAGCAGCCCCGGGCTCAGCGGCTACAATGAGCAGTTCTTC. Translated, it gives CASSPGLSGYNEQFF. The V gene is TRBV4-2, the J gene TRBJ2-1; D perhaps matches TRBD2 (5 bases). The V end was cut by 4 bases, the J end by 3 bases, with 13 bases between. The CDR3 covers 15 residues. Germline V gives CDR1 LGHNA, CDR2 YNFKEQ.

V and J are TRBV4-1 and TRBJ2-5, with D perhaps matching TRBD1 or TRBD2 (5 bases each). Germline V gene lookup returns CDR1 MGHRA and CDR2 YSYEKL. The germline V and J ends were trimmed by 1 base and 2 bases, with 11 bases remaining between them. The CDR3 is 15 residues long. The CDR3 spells CASSQVRDEQETQYF. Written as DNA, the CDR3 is TGCGCCAGCAGCCAAGTCCGGGACGAACAAGAGACCCAGTACTTC.

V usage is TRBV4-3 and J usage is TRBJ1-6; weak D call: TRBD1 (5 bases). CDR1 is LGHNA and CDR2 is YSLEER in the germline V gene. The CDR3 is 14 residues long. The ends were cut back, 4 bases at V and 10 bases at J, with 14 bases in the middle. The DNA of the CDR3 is TGCGCCAGCAGCCTAGGGGACGATTCCTCACCCCTCCACTTT. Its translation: CASSLGDDSSPLHF.

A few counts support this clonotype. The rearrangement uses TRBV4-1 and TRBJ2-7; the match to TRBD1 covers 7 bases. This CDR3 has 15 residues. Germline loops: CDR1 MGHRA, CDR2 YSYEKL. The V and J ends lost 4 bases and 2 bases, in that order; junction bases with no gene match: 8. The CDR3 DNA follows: TGCGCCAGCAGCCGCTCGACAGGGACAGCCTACGAGCAGTACTTC. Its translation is CASSRSTGTAYEQYF.

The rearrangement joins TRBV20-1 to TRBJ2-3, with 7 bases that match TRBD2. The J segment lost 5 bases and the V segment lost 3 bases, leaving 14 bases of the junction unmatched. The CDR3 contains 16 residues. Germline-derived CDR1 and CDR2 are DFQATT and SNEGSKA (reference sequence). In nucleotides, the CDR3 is TGCAGTGCTAGTTCCCCCGGGAGCGGGGTGGGAGATACGCAGTATTTT. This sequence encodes CSASSPGSGVGDTQYF.

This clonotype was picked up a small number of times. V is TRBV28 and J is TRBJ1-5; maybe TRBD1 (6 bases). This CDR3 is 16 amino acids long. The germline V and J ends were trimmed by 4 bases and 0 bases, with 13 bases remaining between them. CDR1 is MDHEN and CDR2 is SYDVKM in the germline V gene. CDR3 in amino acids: CASSSFQGYSNQPQHF. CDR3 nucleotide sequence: TGTGCCAGCAGTTCATTTCAGGGGTATAGCAATCAGCCCCAGCATTTT. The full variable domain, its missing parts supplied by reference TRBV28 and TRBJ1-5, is DVKVTQSSRYLVKRTGEKVFLECVQDMDHENMFWYRQDPGLGLRLIYFSYDVKMKEKGDIPEGYSVSREKKERFSLILESASTNQTSMYLCASSSFQGYSNQPQHFGDGTRLSIL.

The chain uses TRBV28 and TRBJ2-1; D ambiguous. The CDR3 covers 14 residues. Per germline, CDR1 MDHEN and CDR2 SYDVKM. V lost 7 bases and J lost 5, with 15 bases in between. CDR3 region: CASKRPPRNNEQFF. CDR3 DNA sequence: TGTGCCAGCAAACGTCCTCCACGGAACAATGAGCAGTTCTTC.